The 17 T cell receptor beta chains listed next were all sequenced from one sample in a study of blood T cell repertoires in COVID-19 (dated by TCRdb to about 2020). Library creation used the immunoSEQ multiplex PCR assay. In its TCRdb copy, this immuneACCESS table keeps in-frame sequences only and misses some clones. Where compared with another copy, unresolved V genes explain less than half of these, and the others have no known cause. This sample comprises 65,000 to 90,000 clones, 86% of them detected only once. The ten largest clones capture about a fifth of the sample. Sequenced input: peripheral blood. The receptors come from a woman of 80 years or more in a cohort sampled during active or convalescent COVID-19.

The rearrangement uses TRBV7-2 and TRBJ2-3; D perhaps matches TRBD1 (6 bases). The CDR3 runs 16 residues. With 2 bases removed from V and 0 bases from J, the gap between germline ends came to 12 bases. The germline V gene has CDR1 SGHTA and CDR2 FQGNSA. The CDR3 DNA follows: TGTGCCAGCAGCTTACAGGGGCCTTCTAGCACAGATACGCAGTATTTT. It specifies CASSLQGPSSTDTQYF. The variable domain in full, with the rest retrieved from reference TRBV7-2 and TRBJ2-3, is GAGVSQSPSNKVTEKGKDVELRCDPISGHTALYWYRQSLGQGLEFLIYFQGNSAPDKSGLPSDRFSAERTGGSVSTLTIQRTQQEDSAVYLCASSLQGPSSTDTQYFGPGTRLTVL.

The J gene is TRBJ2-3, the V gene TRBV27; the match to TRBD1 covers 8 bases. Losses at the gene ends were 6 bases for V and 4 bases for J; bases not matched to a gene: 6. This CDR3 contains 14 residues. In germline, CDR1 is MNHEY, CDR2 SMNVEV (reference sequence). This CDR3 is CASRPAGGADTQYF. CDR3 sequence (DNA): TGTGCCAGCAGACCCGCAGGGGGCGCAGATACGCAGTATTTT.

This clone was picked up one time. The chain couples TRBV30 to TRBJ2-1; the D is unclear. Germline-derived CDR1 and CDR2 are GTSNPN and SVGIG (reference sequence). The CDR3 contains 13 residues. V dropped 2 bases and J dropped 1 base, with 6 bases sitting between them. Here the CDR3 reads CAWSKSSYNEQFF. The CDR3 DNA is TGTGCCTGGAGTAAGAGTTCCTACAATGAGCAGTTCTTC. The full variable domain, rest sourced from reference TRBV30 and TRBJ2-1, is SQTIHQWPATLVQPVGSPLSLECTVEGTSNPNLYWYRQAAGRGLQLLFYSVGIGQISSEVPQNLSASRPQDRQFILSSKKLLLSDSGFYLCAWSKSSYNEQFFGPGTRLTVL.

This sequence joins TRBV18 and TRBJ2-1; unclear D gene. Per the germline V gene, CDR1 is KGHSH and CDR2 is LQKENI. Trimming stripped 3 bases from V and 4 bases from J, with 7 bases between. This CDR3 is built from 13 residues. The CDR3 DNA reads TGTGCCAGCTCACCGGGCCGGTACAATGAGCAGTTCTTC. Protein product: CASSPGRYNEQFF.

This clone was detected once. The chain employs TRBV18 and TRBJ2-5; 9 nucleotides agree with TRBD1. Germline trimming cut 4 bases from V and 5 bases from J; bases unmatched to any gene: 2. The CDR3 sequence is 13 residues long. CDR1 KGHSH and CDR2 LQKENI come from the germline V gene. The DNA of the CDR3 is TGTGCCAGCTCACGACAGGGGGATGAGACCCAGTACTTC. Translation: CASSRQGDETQYF.

The chain is built from TRBV18 and TRBJ1-5; TRBD1 is a possible D gene (6 bases). The CDR3 runs 15 residues. With 6 bases removed from V and 2 bases from J, the gap between germline ends came to 14 bases. CDR1 and CDR2 (germline): KGHSH, LQKENI. The CDR3 region is CASSPGGAGNQPQHF. The CDR3 bases are TGTGCCAGCTCCCCCGGGGGGGCCGGCAATCAGCCCCAGCATTTT.

The chain links TRBV7-3 to TRBJ1-4; a weak D match, TRBD1 (5 bases). Germline values: CDR1 SGHTA, CDR2 FQGTGA. The ends were cut back, 0 bases at V and 3 bases at J, with 8 bases in the middle. The CDR3 covers 15 residues. The chain's CDR3 is CASSLTGRANEKLFF. The DNA of the CDR3 is TGTGCCAGCAGCTTAACCGGCAGGGCTAATGAAAAACTGTTTTTT.

The chain uses TRBV29-1 and TRBJ1-1, with a weak D call TRBD1 (6 bases). This CDR3 has 15 amino acids. The V gene lost 8 bases and the J gene lost 1 base, with 20 bases spanning the gap. Germline V CDR1 and CDR2: SQVTM, ANQGSEA. The CDR3 reads CSLRRARGSNTEAFF. The DNA for the CDR3 is TGCAGCCTACGAAGGGCCAGGGGATCGAACACTGAAGCTTTCTTT.

The chain carries TRBV7-2 and TRBJ1-2; 11 bases match TRBD1. Germline loops: CDR1 SGHTA, CDR2 FQGNSA. The CDR3 runs to 16 residues. Unmatched junction bases numbered 5, after V lost 1 base and J lost 4 bases. This chain's CDR3 is CASSLGGQGEIYGYTF. CDR3 sequence (DNA): TGTGCCAGCAGCTTAGGGGGACAGGGGGAGATCTATGGCTACACCTTC.

The chain carries TRBV28 and TRBJ2-7, with TRBD1 identical over 7 bases. There are 14 residues in the CDR3. Trimming took 5 bases from V and 2 from J; bases not matched to a gene: 6. Germline V CDR1 and CDR2: MDHEN, SYDVKM. The DNA of the CDR3 is TGTGCCAGCAGTCCCCGGACAGGAACCTACGAGCAGTACTTC. Amino acids: CASSPRTGTYEQYF.

The chain employs TRBV5-1 and TRBJ2-3; D perhaps matches TRBD2 (5 bases). The CDR3 contains 17 residues. In germline, CDR1 is SGHRS, CDR2 YFSETQ. V was cut by 5 bases and J by 2 bases, with 21 bases left in between. CDR3 sequence (DNA): TGCGCCAGCAGATCTGGACTCGTCCTTCAGATCACAGATACGCAGTATTTT. This encodes CASRSGLVLQITDTQYF.

V gene TRBV6-5 combines with J gene TRBJ1-1; TRBD1 matches 12 bases. Germline lookup yields CDR1 MNHEY and CDR2 SVGAGI. The CDR3 is 14 residues long. V trimming: 5 bases; J trimming: 6 bases; junction bases outside the gene matches: 4. Written as DNA, the CDR3 is TGTGCCAGCAGTCGGGGACAGGGGGCCGCTGAAGCTTTCTTT. Amino acid sequence: CASSRGQGAAEAFF.

The V gene is TRBV5-4, the J gene TRBJ2-5; TRBD2 matches 8 bases. V dropped 0 bases and J dropped 2; count of bases not matched to a gene: 3. The CDR3 has 15 amino acids. Germline V CDR1 and CDR2: SGHNT, YYREEE (reference sequence). The CDR3 coding sequence is TGTGCCAGCAGCTTGGTAGGCGGGAGGCAAGAGACCCAGTACTTC. This gives the protein CASSLVGGRQETQYF. Full variable domain (rest looked up from reference TRBV5-4 and TRBJ2-5): ETGVTQSPTHLIKTRGQQVTLRCSSQSGHNTVSWYQQALGQGPQFIFQYYREEENGRGNFPPRFSGLQFPNYSSELNVNALELDDSALYLCASSLVGGRQETQYFGPGTRLLVL.

This chain uses TRBV2 with TRBJ1-5; D call uncertain. From germline, CDR1 is SNHLY and CDR2 FYNNEI. CDR3 length: 12 amino acids. The ends were cut back, 2 bases at V and 6 bases at J, with 5 bases in the middle. CDR3 residues: CASSESLQPQHF. DNA of the CDR3: TGTGCCAGCAGTGAATCCCTTCAGCCCCAGCATTTT.

This clone was recorded at least ten times. This chain uses TRBV7-2 with TRBJ2-3; D gene uncertain. The V gene's germline CDR1 is SGHTA and CDR2 FQGNSA. Trimming took 3 bases from V and 2 from J, leaving 9 bases between them. The CDR3 extends over 14 amino acids. In DNA, the CDR3 is TGTGCCAGCAGCTTTGACACCTACACAGATACGCAGTATTTT. This encodes CASSFDTYTDTQYF.

This clone was detected once. V usage is TRBV19 and J usage is TRBJ2-7, with D uncertain. CDR1 and CDR2 (germline): LNHDA, SQIVND (reference sequence). V was trimmed by 5 bases and J by 2 bases, leaving 10 bases between them. This CDR3 contains 13 residues. In nucleotides, the CDR3 is TGTGCCAGTAGTTCCCCGTGGCCCTACGAGCAGTACTTC. It is translated as CASSSPWPYEQYF.

The rearrangement joins TRBV10-1 to TRBJ1-1; tentatively, D is TRBD1 (5 bases). V lost 3 bases and J lost 7, with 12 bases in between. In germline, CDR1 is WNHNN, CDR2 SYGVQD (reference sequence). There are 13 residues in the CDR3. This CDR3 is CASSDPGFGEAFF. The DNA for the CDR3 is TGCGCCAGCAGTGATCCAGGGTTCGGTGAAGCTTTCTTT.